This section outlines one T cell receptor (beta chain) sequence together with its context. The data belong to a study of blood T cell repertoires in COVID-19. For the study at large: Material from acute and convalescent COVID-19 was sourced from the United States, Italy and Spain. In each case, the material was cDNA or gDNA derived from T cells, B-cell-depleted T cells, or PBMCs.

The CDR3 runs to 14 residues. V dropped 5 bases and J dropped 2; count of bases not matched to a gene: 5. Germline V gene data show CDR1 as SGHTA and CDR2 as FQGNSA. Original processing notes: From reference gene primer amplification, estimates of nucleated cell counts were derived. This table comes from immunoSEQ multiplex PCR, and its TCRdb copy is limited to in-frame clones, with some not included. The V and J calls and clone size were taken over from that table, and D and trimming were inferred from the DNA. In the table there are roughly 200,000 clones, 70% to 90% of which are singletons. The receptor was isolated from a man in his 60s with acute or convalescent COVID-19. The specimen was peripheral blood. V usage is TRBV7-2 and J usage is TRBJ2-7; 8 bases line up with TRBD2. CDR3 amino acids: CASSGRTSPYEQYF. CDR3 nucleotides: TGTGCCAGCAGCGGGAGGACTAGCCCCTACGAGCAGTACTTC.